The next 15 T cell receptor beta chains were all read from a single sample in a study of tumor-infiltrating lymphocytes in localized non-small cell lung cancer. The table came from immunoSEQ multiplex PCR; TCRdb's copy has only in-frame clones and leaves some out. The sample consists of about 16,000 clones, around 72% of them appearing once. Sequenced material: lung tumor tissue. These receptors all stem from a human donor with non-small cell lung cancer.

This clone was picked up one time. The V gene is TRBV7-2, the J gene TRBJ2-1, with D possibly TRBD2 on 7 matching bases. The ends were cut back, 1 base at V and 3 bases at J, with 10 bases in the middle. Germline V gene lookup returns CDR1 SGHTA and CDR2 FQGNSA. This CDR3 contains 15 residues. CDR3 sequence (DNA): TGTGCCAGCAGCTTAGTTAGGGGGGGCTACAATGAGCAGTTCTTC. It yields the protein CASSLVRGGYNEQFF.

V and J are TRBV5-1 and TRBJ2-1; 8 bases map to TRBD2. V shed 4 bases, J shed 4 bases, and the junction held 10 bases outside the gene matches. Per germline, CDR1 SGHRS and CDR2 YFSETQ. This CDR3 is 16 amino acids long. DNA of the CDR3: TGCGCCAGCAGCCCCCCGGGGGGGCCCCCTTACAATGAGCAGTTCTTC. It translates to CASSPPGGPPYNEQFF.

The chain carries TRBV6-1 and TRBJ1-5; 7 nucleotides line up with TRBD1. Germline V gives CDR1 MNHNS, CDR2 SASEGT. Trimming removed 3 bases from V and 7 bases from J; junction bases left unmatched: 6. The CDR3 runs 14 residues. The CDR3: CASSEQTGRQPQHF. The CDR3 DNA is TGTGCCAGCAGTGAGCAGACAGGGAGACAGCCCCAGCATTTT.

The genes are TRBV2 and TRBJ1-5, with TRBD1 as a possible D gene (5 bases). Trimming removed 4 bases from V and 1 base from J, with 11 bases in between. The CDR3 contains 15 residues. The germline gives CDR1 SNHLY, CDR2 FYNNEI. The CDR3 coding sequence is TGTGCCAGCAGTGGGGGCCAGGCAAGCAATCAGCCCCAGCATTTT. Translating gives CASSGGQASNQPQHF.

Remarks on this clone: Germline and junction disagree at one end, which may indicate a read error. This rearrangement joins TRBV7-2 to TRBJ1-1; D possibly corresponds to TRBD1 (6 bases). Germline V gene lookup returns CDR1 SGHTA and CDR2 FQGNSA. The CDR3 spans 15 residues. CDR3 in DNA: TGTGCCAGCAGCATAGCAGGCAGGGGGAACACTGAAGCTTTCTTT. Translation: CASSIAGRGNTEAFF. Full variable domain (remainder filled in from reference TRBV7-2 and TRBJ1-1): GAGVSQSPSNKVTEKGKDVELRCDPISGHTALYWYRQSLGQGLEFLIYFQGNSAPDKSGLPSDRFSAERTGGSVSTLTIQRTQQEDSAVYLCASSIAGRGNTEAFFGQGTRLTVV.

This clone was picked up one time. This sequence joins TRBV5-1 and TRBJ2-7; no clear D. Deletions cut 0 bases from V and 5 bases from J, with 12 bases between. CDR1 is SGHRS, CDR2 YFSETQ, per germline. CDR3 length: 14 residues. The CDR3 is CASSLEHGRDEQYF. CDR3 coding DNA: TGCGCCAGCAGCTTGGAACACGGGCGCGACGAGCAGTACTTC.

V and J are TRBV15 and TRBJ2-2; possibly TRBD2 for D (6 bases). The CDR3 has 16 amino acids. In germline, CDR1 is LNHNV, CDR2 YYDKDF (reference sequence). Trimming shortened V by 5 bases and J by 0 bases, and 13 bases separated the two germline ends. The CDR3 DNA follows: TGTGCCACCAGCGGGGGACTCCCGGCGAACACCGGGGAGCTGTTTTTT. This encodes CATSGGLPANTGELFF. Drawing the rest from reference TRBV15 and TRBJ2-2, the complete variable domain is DAMVIQNPRYQVTQFGKPVTLSCSQTLNHNVMYWYQQKSSQAPKLLFHYYDKDFNNEADTPDNFQSRRPNTSFCFLDIRSPGLGDTAMYLCATSGGLPANTGELFFGEGSRLTVL.

This chain uses TRBV7-2 with TRBJ2-3, with 9 bases that match TRBD1. Germline V CDR1 and CDR2: SGHTA, FQGNSA. This CDR3 has 18 residues. After removal of 1 base from V and 0 bases from J, the junction contained 8 bases not matched to a gene. CDR3 residues: CASSLVVLGTGSTDTQYF. The CDR3 DNA reads as TGTGCCAGCAGCTTAGTAGTTTTAGGGACAGGGAGCACAGATACGCAGTATTTT.

The gene calls are TRBV7-2 and TRBJ2-7, with D uncertain. Germline CDR1 and CDR2: SGHTA and FQGNSA. The CDR3 spans 12 residues. V was trimmed by 4 bases and J by 3 bases, leaving 7 bases between them. DNA for the CDR3: TGTGCCAGCAGCTCAGGCTTCTACGAGCAGTACTTC. It yields the protein CASSSGFYEQYF. The variable domain in full, with the rest retrieved from reference TRBV7-2 and TRBJ2-7, is GAGVSQSPSNKVTEKGKDVELRCDPISGHTALYWYRQSLGQGLEFLIYFQGNSAPDKSGLPSDRFSAERTGGSVSTLTIQRTQQEDSAVYLCASSSGFYEQYFGPGTRLTVT.

The V gene is TRBV5-1, the J gene TRBJ2-2; D could derive from TRBD1 or TRBD2 (6 bases each). This CDR3 comprises 17 residues. Germline V gene sequence: CDR1 SGHRS, CDR2 YFSETQ. The V and J ends lost 2 bases and 5 bases respectively, with 19 bases between them. CDR3 bases: TGCGCCAGCAGCTTAACAAGGGGGGCCCGGGGAACCGGGGAGCTGTTTTTT. This sequence encodes CASSLTRGARGTGELFF.

This clone was detected only a few times. The V call is TRBV30, the J call TRBJ1-1; perhaps TRBD1 as D (6 bases). With 3 bases removed from V and 11 bases from J, the gap between germline ends came to 22 bases. CDR1 GTSNPN and CDR2 SVGIG come from the germline V gene (reference sequence). The CDR3 loop spans 14 amino acids. The CDR3 loop is CAWSHQGLLVNAFF. In nucleotides, the CDR3 is TGTGCCTGGAGCCATCAGGGGCTCTTGGTGAACGCTTTCTTT.

The rearrangement uses TRBV28 and TRBJ1-1; TRBD1 matches 11 bases. Germline V lookup: CDR1 MDHEN, CDR2 SYDVKM. V lost 6 bases and J lost 10; bases outside the gene matches: 13. The CDR3 runs to 15 residues. The CDR3 DNA follows: TGTGCCAGCAGCTTAAATCTTGGGACAGGGGGTTCAGCTTTCTTT. Translation: CASSLNLGTGGSAFF.

The J gene is TRBJ2-4, the V gene TRBV15; D tentatively fits TRBD1 or TRBD2 (5 bases each). This CDR3 is 12 amino acids long. Germline CDR1 LNHNV, CDR2 YYDKDF (reference sequence). Trimming took off 1 base at V and 11 bases at J, with 9 bases between the two ends. The CDR3 nucleotides are TGTGCCACCAGCAGAGTGGGGGTGGTTCAGTACTTC. Protein product: CATSRVGVVQYF. The full variable domain, in which reference TRBV15 and TRBJ2-4 provide the parts outside the CDR3, is DAMVIQNPRYQVTQFGKPVTLSCSQTLNHNVMYWYQQKSSQAPKLLFHYYDKDFNNEADTPDNFQSRRPNTSFCFLDIRSPGLGDTAMYLCATSRVGVVQYFGAGTRLSVL.

This clone was seen a handful of times. This chain connects TRBV29-1 to TRBJ1-5, with D perhaps matching TRBD1 (5 bases). Between the trimmed V and J ends, which lost 4 bases and 6 bases, there was a span of 10 bases. CDR1 SQVTM and CDR2 ANQGSEA come from the germline V gene. The CDR3 covers 12 residues. The CDR3 region has the DNA TGCAGCGTTGGACAGTGGGGTCAGCCCCAGCATTTT. Translating it yields CSVGQWGQPQHF.

This clone was picked up one time. The chain links TRBV28 to TRBJ2-2; D perhaps matches TRBD2 (5 bases). The CDR3 length is 14 residues. The V and J ends lost 8 bases and 4 bases respectively, with 14 bases between them. Germline loops: CDR1 MDHEN, CDR2 SYDVKM. The CDR3 reads CASRGEMRTGELFF. The CDR3, as DNA: TGTGCCAGCCGGGGAGAAATGCGCACCGGGGAGCTGTTTTTT.